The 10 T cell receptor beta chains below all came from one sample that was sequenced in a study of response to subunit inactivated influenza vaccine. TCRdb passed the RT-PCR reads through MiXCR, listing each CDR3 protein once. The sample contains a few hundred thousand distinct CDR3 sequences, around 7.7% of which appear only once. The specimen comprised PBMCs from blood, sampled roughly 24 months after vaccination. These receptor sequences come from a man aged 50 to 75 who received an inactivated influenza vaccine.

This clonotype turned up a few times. CDR3 sequence (DNA): TGCAGTGCTAGAAATCTCGCGGCGGTGTATGAGCAGTTCTTC. Translated: CSARNLAAVYEQFF. The chain joins TRBV20-1 to TRBJ2-1; D gene unclear. V dropped 2 bases and J dropped 8 bases, with 16 bases sitting between them. The CDR3 spans 14 residues. From germline, CDR1 is DFQATT and CDR2 SNEGSKA (reference sequence).

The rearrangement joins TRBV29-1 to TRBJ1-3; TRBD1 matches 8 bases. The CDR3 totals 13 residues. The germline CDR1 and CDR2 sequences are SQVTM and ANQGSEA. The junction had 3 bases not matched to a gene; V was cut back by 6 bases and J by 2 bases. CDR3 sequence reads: CSVRTGPGNTIYF. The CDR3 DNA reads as TGCAGCGTAAGGACAGGGCCTGGAAACACCATATATTTT.

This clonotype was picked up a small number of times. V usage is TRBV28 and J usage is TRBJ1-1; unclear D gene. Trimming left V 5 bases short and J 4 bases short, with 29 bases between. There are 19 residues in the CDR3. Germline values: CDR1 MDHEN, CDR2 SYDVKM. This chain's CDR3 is CASSKPTVVDWETSTEAFF. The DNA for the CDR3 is TGTGCCAGCAGTAAACCTACAGTTGTGGATTGGGAGACGAGCACTGAAGCTTTCTTT. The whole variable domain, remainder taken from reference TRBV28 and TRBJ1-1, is DVKVTQSSRYLVKRTGEKVFLECVQDMDHENMFWYRQDPGLGLRLIYFSYDVKMKEKGDIPEGYSVSREKKERFSLILESASTNQTSMYLCASSKPTVVDWETSTEAFFGQGTRLTVV.

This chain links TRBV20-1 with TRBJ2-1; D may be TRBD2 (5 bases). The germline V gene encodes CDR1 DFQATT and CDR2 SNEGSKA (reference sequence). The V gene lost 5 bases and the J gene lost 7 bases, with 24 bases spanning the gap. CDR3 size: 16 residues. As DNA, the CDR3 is TGCAGTGCTCGCGCGACATTAGCGAGACGAGGGAATGAGCAGTTCTTC. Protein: CSARATLARRGNEQFF.

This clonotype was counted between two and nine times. The CDR3 here is CASSQDVRGEETQYF. In DNA form, the CDR3 reads TGCGCCAGCAGCCAAGATGTCCGCGGCGAAGAGACCCAGTACTTC. V gene TRBV4-3 combines with J gene TRBJ2-5; D call uncertain. Germline CDR1 and CDR2: LGHNA and YSLEER. Trimming pared 0 bases from V and 3 bases from J, leaving 11 bases between. The length of the CDR3 is 15 residues.

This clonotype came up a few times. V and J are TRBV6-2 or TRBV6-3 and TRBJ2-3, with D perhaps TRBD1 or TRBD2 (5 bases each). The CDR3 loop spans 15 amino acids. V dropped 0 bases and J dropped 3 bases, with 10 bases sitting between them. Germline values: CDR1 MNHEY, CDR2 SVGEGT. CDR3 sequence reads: CASSYSGVPTDTQYF. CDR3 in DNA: TGTGCCAGCAGTTACTCGGGGGTACCAACAGATACGCAGTATTTT.

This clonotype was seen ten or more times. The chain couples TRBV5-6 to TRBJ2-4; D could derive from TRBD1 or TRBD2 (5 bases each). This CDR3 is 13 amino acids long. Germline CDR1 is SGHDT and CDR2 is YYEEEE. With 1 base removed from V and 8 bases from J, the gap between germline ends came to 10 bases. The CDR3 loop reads CASSLRGLDIQYF. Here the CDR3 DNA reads TGTGCCAGCAGCTTGCGGGGCCTGGACATTCAGTACTTC.

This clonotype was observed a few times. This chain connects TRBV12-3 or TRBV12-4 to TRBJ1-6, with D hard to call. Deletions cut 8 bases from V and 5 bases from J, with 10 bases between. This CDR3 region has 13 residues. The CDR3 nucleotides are TGTGCCAGCGCCTGGCGAAATAATTCACCCCTCCACTTT. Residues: CASAWRNNSPLHF.

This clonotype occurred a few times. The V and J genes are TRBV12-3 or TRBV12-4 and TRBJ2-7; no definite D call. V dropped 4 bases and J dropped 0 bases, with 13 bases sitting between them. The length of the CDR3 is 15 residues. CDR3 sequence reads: CASSSTRSLSYEQYF. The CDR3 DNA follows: TGTGCCAGCAGTTCCACAAGAAGCCTCTCCTACGAGCAGTACTTC.

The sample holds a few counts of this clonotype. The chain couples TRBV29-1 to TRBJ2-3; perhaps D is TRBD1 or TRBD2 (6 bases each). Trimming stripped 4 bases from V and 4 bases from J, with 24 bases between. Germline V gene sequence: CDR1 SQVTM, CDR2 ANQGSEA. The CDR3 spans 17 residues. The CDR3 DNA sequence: TGCAGCGTTGGTTCGGGAATGGGCCGCCGGGGGCCAGATACGCAGTATTTT. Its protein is CSVGSGMGRRGPDTQYF.